This TCR beta chain was identified in a study of blood T cell repertoires in COVID-19. Background on the study: T cells, B-cell-depleted T cells, or PBMCs supplied cDNA or gDNA.

In the original workflow: Estimation of nucleated cell counts was performed using reference gene primer amplification. Measured with immunoSEQ multiplex PCR; TCRdb has only the in-frame clones, and not every one. The V and J calls and clone size come from that table; D and trimming were worked out from the DNA. The repertoire holds some 330,000 clones, with just under 90% as singletons. The CDR3 spans 14 residues. CDR1 is MRHNA, CDR2 SNTAGT, per germline. Trimming cost V 5 bases and J 6 bases; bases outside gene matches: 8. Sample: peripheral blood. The sequence was collected from a woman in her 30s with COVID-19, enrolled during active disease. The chain has TRBV6-4 and TRBJ2-7; 9 bases are a match to TRBD1. CDR3 DNA sequence: TGTGCCAGCAGTATCCCGGGACAGGGCCGCGAGCAGTACGTC. Amino acid sequence: CASSIPGQGREQYV.